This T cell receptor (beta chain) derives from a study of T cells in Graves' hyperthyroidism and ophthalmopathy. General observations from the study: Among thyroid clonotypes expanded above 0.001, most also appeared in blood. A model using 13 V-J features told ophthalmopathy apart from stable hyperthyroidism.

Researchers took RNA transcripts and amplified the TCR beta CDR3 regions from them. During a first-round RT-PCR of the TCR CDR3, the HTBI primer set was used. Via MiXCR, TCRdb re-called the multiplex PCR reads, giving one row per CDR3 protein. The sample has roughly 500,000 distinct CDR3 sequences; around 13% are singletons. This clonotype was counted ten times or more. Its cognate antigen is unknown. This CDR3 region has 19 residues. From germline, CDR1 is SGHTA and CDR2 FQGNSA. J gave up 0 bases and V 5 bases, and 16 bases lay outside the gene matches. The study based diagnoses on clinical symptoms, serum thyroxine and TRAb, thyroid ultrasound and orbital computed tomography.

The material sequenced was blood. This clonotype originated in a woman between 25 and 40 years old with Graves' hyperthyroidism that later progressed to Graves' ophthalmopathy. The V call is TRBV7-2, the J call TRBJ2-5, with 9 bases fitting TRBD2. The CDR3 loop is CASSLLAGKRLEDQETQYF. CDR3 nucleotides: TGTGCCAGCAGCCTCCTAGCGGGAAAGAGGCTGGAAGACCAAGAGACCCAGTACTTC.